Sequencing of this T cell receptor beta chain was carried out in a study of T cell responses to AZD1222 COVID-19 vaccine. Broader study findings: Repertoire collection took place solely once the T cell response had peaked. Just a handful of AZD1222 recipients were seropositive at baseline. The sample set comprised mostly white British donors with more females, and clonal diversity was possibly underestimated. Spike-specific TCR breadth and depth went up after people got two AZD1222 doses.

With respect to this clone: The antigen remains unidentified.

The V gene end was trimmed by 6 bases and the J gene end by 5 bases; junction bases not matched to a gene: 6. The CDR3 has 15 residues. The germline V gene encodes CDR1 SQVTM and CDR2 ANQGSEA. The repertoire was sequenced with immunoSEQ multiplex PCR; TCRdb's copy has only in-frame clones and lacks some. The table has over 15,000 clones, 88% seen once. Sequencing used peripheral blood, obtained 28 days after the second AZD1222 dose. This sequence joins TRBV29-1 and TRBJ2-3, with 15 bases identical to TRBD2. This receptor was taken from an adult who received the AZD1222 COVID-19 vaccine. CDR3 DNA sequence: TGCAGCGTGCGGACTAGCGGGGGGGCTCTAGATACGCAGTATTTT. This translates into CSVRTSGGALDTQYF.